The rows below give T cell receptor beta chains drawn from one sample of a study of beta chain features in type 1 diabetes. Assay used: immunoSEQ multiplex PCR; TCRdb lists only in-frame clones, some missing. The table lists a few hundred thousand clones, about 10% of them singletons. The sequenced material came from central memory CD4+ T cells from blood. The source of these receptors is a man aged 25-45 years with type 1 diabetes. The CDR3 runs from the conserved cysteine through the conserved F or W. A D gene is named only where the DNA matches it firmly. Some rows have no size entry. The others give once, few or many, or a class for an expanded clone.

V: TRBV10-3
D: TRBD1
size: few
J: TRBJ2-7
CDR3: CAISPTGVDEQYF
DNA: TGTGCCATCAGTCCCACAGGGGTCGACGAGCAGTACTTC

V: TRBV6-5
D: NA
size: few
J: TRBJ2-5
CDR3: CASSYGRGETQYF
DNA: TGTGCCAGCAGTTACGGCAGGGGAGAGACCCAGTACTTC

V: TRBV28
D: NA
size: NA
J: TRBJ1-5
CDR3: CAKLTGDGWGFIQPQHF
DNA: TGTGCGAAATTGACTGGCGACGGGTGGGGCTTCATTCAGCCCCAGCATTTT

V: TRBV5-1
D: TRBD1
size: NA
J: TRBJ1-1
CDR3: CASSLGTGNTEAFF
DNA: TGCGCCAGCAGCTTGGGGACAGGGAACACTGAAGCTTTCTTT

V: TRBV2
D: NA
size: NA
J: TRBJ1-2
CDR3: CASSLDTGFYGYTF
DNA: TGTGCCAGCAGTCTGGACACCGGGTTCTATGGCTACACCTTC

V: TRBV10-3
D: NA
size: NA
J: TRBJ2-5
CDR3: CAISNRDRRETQYF
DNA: TGTGCCATCAGTAACAGGGATCGTCGAGAGACCCAGTACTTC

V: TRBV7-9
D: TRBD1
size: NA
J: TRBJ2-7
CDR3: CASSPGQILSYEQYF
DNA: TGTGCCAGCAGCCCGGGACAGATCCTCTCCTACGAGCAGTACTTC

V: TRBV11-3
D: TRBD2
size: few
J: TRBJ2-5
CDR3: CASSLGLEAVSLGKNF
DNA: TGTGCCAGCAGCCTAGGACTAGAGGCAGTGTCTCTGGGAAAAAACTTC

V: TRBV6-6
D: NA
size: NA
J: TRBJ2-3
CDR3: CASRTGRSTDTQYF
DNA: TGTGCCAGCAGGACAGGAAGGAGCACAGATACGCAGTATTTT

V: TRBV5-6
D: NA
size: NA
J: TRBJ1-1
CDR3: CASTRGRTNTEAFF
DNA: TGTGCCAGCACCCGAGGACGTACGAACACTGAAGCTTTCTTT

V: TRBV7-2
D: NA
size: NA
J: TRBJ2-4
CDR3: CASSVVWGAGKNIQYF
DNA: TGTGCCAGCAGCGTAGTGTGGGGGGCTGGCAAAAACATTCAGTACTTC

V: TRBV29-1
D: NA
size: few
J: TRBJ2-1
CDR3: CSVDLGGGEQFF
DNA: TGCAGCGTTGACTTGGGAGGCGGTGAGCAGTTCTTC

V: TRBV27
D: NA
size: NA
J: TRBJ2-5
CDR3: CASSAMETQYF
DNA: TGTGCCAGCAGTGCCATGGAGACCCAGTACTTC

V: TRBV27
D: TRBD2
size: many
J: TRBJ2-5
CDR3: CASSPGGETQYF
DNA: TGTGCCAGTTCACCGGGGGGGGAGACCCAGTACTTC

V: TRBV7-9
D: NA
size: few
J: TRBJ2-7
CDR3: CASSLGQNTAEQYF
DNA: TGTGCCAGCAGCTTAGGGCAAAACACCGCCGAGCAGTACTTC

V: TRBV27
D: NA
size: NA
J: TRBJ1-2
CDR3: CASSLSEVSGGYTF
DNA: TGTGCCAGCAGTTTATCAGAGGTTTCAGGGGGCTACACCTTC

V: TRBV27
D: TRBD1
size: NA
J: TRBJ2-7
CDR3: CASSLEAPIGTGSIEQYF
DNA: TGTGCCAGCAGTTTAGAGGCGCCTATCGGGACAGGGTCGATCGAGCAGTACTTC